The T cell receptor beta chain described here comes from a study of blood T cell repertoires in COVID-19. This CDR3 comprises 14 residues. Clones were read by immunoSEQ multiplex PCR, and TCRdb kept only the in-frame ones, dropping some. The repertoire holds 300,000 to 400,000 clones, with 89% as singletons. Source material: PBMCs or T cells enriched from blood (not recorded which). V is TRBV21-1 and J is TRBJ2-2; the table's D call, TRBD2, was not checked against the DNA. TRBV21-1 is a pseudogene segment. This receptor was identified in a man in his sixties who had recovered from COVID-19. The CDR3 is CASIYRGNTGELFF. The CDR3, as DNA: TGTGCCAGCATCTATCGGGGGAACACCGGGGAGCTGTTTTTT.